This T cell receptor beta chain was recorded in a study of chemoradiotherapy in HPV16-positive cancers. Across the study: Two HPV16-positive patients' cells yielded candidate HPV-specific clones and common motifs. Study results and caveats: Candidate HPV-specific clones and E7-related TCR motifs grew in tumor during treatment. In HPV16-positive patients, HPV-responsive T-cell expansion tracked better recurrence-free survival.

This clone occurred once. Its specificity is unknown. Repeated repertoire sampling spanned the course of chemoradiotherapy. TCRdb's copy holds only in-frame clones and misses some; the assay was immunoSEQ multiplex PCR. The data show tens of thousands of clones, about nine tenths seen once. From germline, CDR1 is SEHNR and CDR2 FQNEAQ (reference sequence). Trimming removed 0 bases at V and 4 bases at J, with 8 bases between. The CDR3 has 14 residues. The TCR originated in a human donor with HPV-associated anogenital cancer. This specimen consisted of blood, obtained from a patient who underwent chemoradiotherapy. V and J are TRBV7-9 and TRBJ2-3, with D unresolved. The CDR3 loop reads CASSLAGVADTQYF. CDR3 coding DNA: TGTGCCAGCAGCTTAGCCGGTGTTGCAGATACGCAGTATTTT.